Below are 8 T cell receptor beta chains sequenced from a single sample in a study of T cell responses to AZD1222 COVID-19 vaccine. Libraries were prepared by immunoSEQ multiplex PCR; TCRdb keeps only in-frame clonotypes and omits some of them. Of fewer than 200,000 clones listed, around 90% are singletons. The material was peripheral blood, obtained on day 0 of AZD1222 vaccination. The source is an adult in good health.

J is TRBJ1-2 and V is TRBV28; D gene ambiguous. This CDR3 comprises 15 residues. Trimming shortened V by 2 bases and J by 6 bases, and 16 bases separated the two germline ends. In germline, CDR1 is MDHEN, CDR2 SYDVKM. Here the CDR3 DNA reads TGTGCCAGCAGTTTAACCCGTCCGAGTAATCATGGCTACACCTTC. This translates into CASSLTRPSNHGYTF.

The chain is built from TRBV5-1 and TRBJ2-3, with 14 bases that match TRBD2. The CDR3 runs to 18 residues. The germline V gene encodes CDR1 SGHRS and CDR2 YFSETQ. The junction had 13 bases not matched to a gene; V was cut back by 4 bases and J by 6 bases. The CDR3 nucleotides read TGCGCCAGCAGCCTGGGGACTAGCGGGAGCCGGGTGAGTGATACGCAGTATTTT. It codes for CASSLGTSGSRVSDTQYF.

The chain employs TRBV24-1 and TRBJ2-5; 7 bases fit TRBD2. J was trimmed by 3 bases and V by 3 bases; bases with no gene match: 6. The CDR3 has 15 residues. CDR1 is KGHDR, CDR2 SFDVKD, per germline. The DNA for the CDR3 is TGTGCCACCAGTGATGGAGTAGCGGGCAAAGAGACCCAGTACTTC. Its protein product is CATSDGVAGKETQYF.

CDR3 sequence (DNA): TGTGCCAGCAGCTTCAACAGGGTACGGGGAAACCAAGAGACCCAGTACTTC. It is translated as CASSFNRVRGNQETQYF. The rearrangement links TRBV11-2 to TRBJ2-5; a weak D match, TRBD1 (6 bases). The germline V and J ends were trimmed by 3 bases and 0 bases, with 17 bases remaining between them. Looked up from germline, CDR1 is SGHAT and CDR2 is FQNNGV. CDR3 length: 17 residues.

This clone appeared a single time. The J gene is TRBJ2-7, the V gene TRBV6-2 or TRBV6-3; D not certain. Germline V gives CDR1 MNHEY, CDR2 SVGEGT. Deletions cut 6 bases from V and 4 bases from J, with 13 bases between. The CDR3 contains 13 residues. The DNA of the CDR3 is TGTGCCAGCAGACCTACTCCATTTTACGAGCAGTACTTC. Its translation is CASRPTPFYEQYF.

In this sample, this clone turned up a few times. This chain connects TRBV10-2 to TRBJ1-1; the D is unclear. CDR1 and CDR2 from the germline V gene are WSHSY and SAAADI. V gave up 3 bases and J gave up 1 base, with 3 bases separating them. The CDR3 totals 12 residues. As DNA, the CDR3 is TGCGCCAGCAGTGACCCGAACACTGAAGCTTTCTTT. Translating it yields CASSDPNTEAFF.

The chain uses TRBV5-1 and TRBJ2-2, with D unclear. CDR1 SGHRS and CDR2 YFSETQ come from the germline V gene. This CDR3 has 14 residues. Deletions cut 0 bases from V and 6 bases from J, with 9 bases between. Here the CDR3 reads CASSLEVHPGELFF. The DNA for the CDR3 is TGCGCCAGCAGCTTGGAGGTCCATCCCGGGGAGCTGTTTTTT.

The sample holds a few counts of this clone. V and J are TRBV3-1 (or the pseudogene TRBV3-2) and TRBJ2-7, with a tentative D call TRBD2 (6 bases). The V end was cut by 4 bases, the J end by 6 bases, with 10 bases between. Germline CDR1 reads LGHDT; CDR2 reads YNNKEL (reference sequence). This CDR3 is 12 amino acids long. The CDR3 sequence is CASSRGGVEQYF. The CDR3 coding sequence is TGTGCCAGCAGCCGAGGCGGGGTCGAGCAGTACTTC.